This T cell receptor beta chain comes out of a study of T-cell reconstitution after alpha-beta-depleted transplantation in children. This CDR3 region has 14 residues. Germline loops: CDR1 SGHKS, CDR2 YYEKEE (reference sequence). The trim removed 3 bases at V and 6 bases at J, leaving 6 bases unmatched. The TCRbeta library incorporated unique molecular identifiers. TCRdb passed the PCR reads through MiXCR, listing each CDR3 protein once. In the table there are hundreds of thousands of distinct CDR3 sequences, roughly 16% of which are singletons. The chain is built from TRBV5-5 and TRBJ2-1, with 7 bases aligning to TRBD2. The TCR comes from a boy in the first two years of life who had a stem cell transplant for Wiskott-Aldrich syndrome, so the T cells may come from the graft donor. Sequenced here: PBMCs, mostly from graft donor cells, sampled 360 days after TCRalphabeta/CD19-depleted stem cell transplant. The CDR3 spells CASSWGLWGNEQFF. CDR3 DNA sequence: TGTGCCAGCAGCTGGGGACTATGGGGCAATGAGCAGTTCTTC.